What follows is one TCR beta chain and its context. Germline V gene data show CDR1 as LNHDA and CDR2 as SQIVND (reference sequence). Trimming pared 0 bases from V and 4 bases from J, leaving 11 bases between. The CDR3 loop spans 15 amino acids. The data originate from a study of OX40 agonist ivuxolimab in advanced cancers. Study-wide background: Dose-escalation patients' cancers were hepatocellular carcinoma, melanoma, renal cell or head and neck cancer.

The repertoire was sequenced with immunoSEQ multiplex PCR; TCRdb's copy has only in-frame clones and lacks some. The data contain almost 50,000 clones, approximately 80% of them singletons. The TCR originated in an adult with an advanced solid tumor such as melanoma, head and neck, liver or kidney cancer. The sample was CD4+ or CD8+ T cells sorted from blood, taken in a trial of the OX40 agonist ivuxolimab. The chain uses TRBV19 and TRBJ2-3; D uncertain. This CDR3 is CASSIDLPSADTQYF. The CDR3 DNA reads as TGTGCCAGTAGTATAGACCTCCCTAGTGCAGATACGCAGTATTTT.